This T cell receptor (beta chain) was recovered during a study of identical twins. Comment on this clonotype: Its target is not known.

The CDR3 sequence is 16 residues long. Germline V gene sequence: CDR1 SEHNR, CDR2 FQNEAQ (reference sequence). V lost 6 bases, J lost 0 bases, and 16 bases lay in between. Carrying unique molecular identifiers, the cDNA also gained a universal primer site through template switching. TCRdb re-called the 5' RACE reads with MiXCR, one entry per CDR3 protein. The repertoire consists of 15,000 to 20,000 distinct CDR3 sequences, with 55% to 75% occurring once and the leading ten covering under 7%. Whole-study results and caveats: Out-of-frame beta chain sequences displayed weaker excess sharing between twins.

The rearrangement links TRBV7-9 to TRBJ2-3; D may be TRBD1 (5 bases). The specimen sequenced was memory (CD45RO+) T cells sorted from blood. This TCR was recovered from a young woman in good health. This table probably holds off-target reads from a library built for another chain. Written as DNA, the CDR3 is TGTGCCAGCAGTACCTTGGGGCGGATTAGCACAGATACGCAGTATTTT. Translating it yields CASSTLGRISTDTQYF.